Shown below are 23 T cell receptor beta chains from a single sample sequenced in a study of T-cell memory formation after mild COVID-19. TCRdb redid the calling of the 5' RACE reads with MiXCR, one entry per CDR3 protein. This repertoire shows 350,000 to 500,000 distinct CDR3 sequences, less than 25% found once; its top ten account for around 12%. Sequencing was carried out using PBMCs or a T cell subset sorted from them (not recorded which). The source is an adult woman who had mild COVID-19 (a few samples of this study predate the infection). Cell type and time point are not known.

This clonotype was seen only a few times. The CDR3 loop reads CASSLGTSGSTEAFF. CDR3 nucleotide sequence: TGTGCCAGCAGTTTGGGGACTTCTGGGAGCACTGAAGCTTTCTTT. The genes are TRBV12-3 or TRBV12-4 and TRBJ1-1; a weak D match, TRBD1 (5 bases). The CDR3 loop spans 15 amino acids. V lost 3 bases and J lost 4, with 15 bases in between.

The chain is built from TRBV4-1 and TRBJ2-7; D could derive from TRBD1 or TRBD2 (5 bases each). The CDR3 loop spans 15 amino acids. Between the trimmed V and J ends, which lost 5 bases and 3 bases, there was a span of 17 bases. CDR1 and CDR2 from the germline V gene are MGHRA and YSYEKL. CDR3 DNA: TGCGCCAGCAGCTTACGGGACGGTATTTACTACGAGCAGTACTTC. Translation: CASSLRDGIYYEQYF.

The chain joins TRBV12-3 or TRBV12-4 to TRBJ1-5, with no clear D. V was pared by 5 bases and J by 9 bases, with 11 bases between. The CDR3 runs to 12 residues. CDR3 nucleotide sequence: TGTGCCAGCAGTCACTTGGGAGGGCCCCAGCATTTT. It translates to CASSHLGGPQHF.

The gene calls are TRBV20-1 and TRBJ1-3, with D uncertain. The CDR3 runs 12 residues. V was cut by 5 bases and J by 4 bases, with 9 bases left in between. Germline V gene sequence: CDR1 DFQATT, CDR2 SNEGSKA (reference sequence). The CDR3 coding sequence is TGCAGTGCTGCTGGGCCCGGAAACACCATATATTTT. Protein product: CSAAGPGNTIYF.

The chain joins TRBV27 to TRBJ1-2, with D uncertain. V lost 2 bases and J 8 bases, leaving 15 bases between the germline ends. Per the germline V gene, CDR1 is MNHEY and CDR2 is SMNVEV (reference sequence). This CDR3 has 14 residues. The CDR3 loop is CASSLTADLRGYTF. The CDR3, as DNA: TGTGCCAGCAGTTTAACCGCGGACCTGAGGGGCTACACCTTC.

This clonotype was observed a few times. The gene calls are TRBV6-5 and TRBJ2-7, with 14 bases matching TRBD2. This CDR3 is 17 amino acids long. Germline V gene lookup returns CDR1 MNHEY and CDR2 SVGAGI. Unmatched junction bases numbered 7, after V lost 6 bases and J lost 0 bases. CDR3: CASRPGLAGDLSYEQYF. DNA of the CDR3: TGTGCCAGCAGACCGGGACTAGCGGGAGATCTCTCCTACGAGCAGTACTTC.

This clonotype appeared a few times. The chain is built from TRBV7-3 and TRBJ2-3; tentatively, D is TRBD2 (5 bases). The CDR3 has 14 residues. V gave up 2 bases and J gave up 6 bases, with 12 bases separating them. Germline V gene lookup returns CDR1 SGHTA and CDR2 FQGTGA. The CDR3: CASSLPPDSDTQYF. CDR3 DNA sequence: TGTGCCAGCAGCTTACCCCCGGACTCTGATACGCAGTATTTT.

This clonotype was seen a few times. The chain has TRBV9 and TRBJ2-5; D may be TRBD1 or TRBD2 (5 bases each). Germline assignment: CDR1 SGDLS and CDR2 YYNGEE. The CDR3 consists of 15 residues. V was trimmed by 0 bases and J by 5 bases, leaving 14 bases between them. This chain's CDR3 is CASSVGDGQVETQYF. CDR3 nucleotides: TGTGCCAGCAGCGTAGGGGACGGCCAAGTGGAGACCCAGTACTTC. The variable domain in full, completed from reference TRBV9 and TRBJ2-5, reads DSGVTQTPKHLITATGQRVTLRCSPRSGDLSVYWYQQSLDQGLQFLIQYYNGEERAKGNILERFSAQQFPDLHSELNLSSLELGDSALYFCASSVGDGQVETQYFGPGTRLLVL.

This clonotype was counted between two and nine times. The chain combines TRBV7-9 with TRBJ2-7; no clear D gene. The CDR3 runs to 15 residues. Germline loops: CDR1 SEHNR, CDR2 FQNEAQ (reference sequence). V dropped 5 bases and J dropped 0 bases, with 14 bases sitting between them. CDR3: CASSPLRLSSYEQYF. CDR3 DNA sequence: TGTGCCAGCAGCCCCCTCAGACTGAGCTCCTACGAGCAGTACTTC.

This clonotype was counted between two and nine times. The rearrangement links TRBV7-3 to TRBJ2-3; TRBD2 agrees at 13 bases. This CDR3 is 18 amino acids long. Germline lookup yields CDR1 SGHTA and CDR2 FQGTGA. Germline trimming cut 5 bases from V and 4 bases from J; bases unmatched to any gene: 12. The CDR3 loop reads CASSLTSGRALGPDTQYF. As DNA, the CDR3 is TGTGCCAGCAGCCTTACTAGCGGGAGGGCCCTCGGCCCAGATACGCAGTATTTT.

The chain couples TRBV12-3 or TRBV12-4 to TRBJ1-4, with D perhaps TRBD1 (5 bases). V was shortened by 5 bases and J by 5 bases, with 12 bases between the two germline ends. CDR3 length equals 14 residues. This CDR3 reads CASSVTGGNEKLFF. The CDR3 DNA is TGTGCCAGCAGTGTTACAGGCGGGAATGAAAAACTGTTTTTT.

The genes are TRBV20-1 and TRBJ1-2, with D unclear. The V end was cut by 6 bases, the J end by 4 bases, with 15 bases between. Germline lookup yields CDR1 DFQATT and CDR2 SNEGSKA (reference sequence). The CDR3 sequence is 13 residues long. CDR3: CSAETDIPYGYTF. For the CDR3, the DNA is TGCAGTGCAGAGACCGACATTCCCTATGGCTACACCTTC.

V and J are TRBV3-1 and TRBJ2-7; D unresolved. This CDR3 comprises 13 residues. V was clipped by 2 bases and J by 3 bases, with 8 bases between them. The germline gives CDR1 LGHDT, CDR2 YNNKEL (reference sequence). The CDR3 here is CASSQIHNYEQYF. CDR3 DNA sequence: TGTGCCAGCAGCCAAATACACAACTACGAGCAGTACTTC.

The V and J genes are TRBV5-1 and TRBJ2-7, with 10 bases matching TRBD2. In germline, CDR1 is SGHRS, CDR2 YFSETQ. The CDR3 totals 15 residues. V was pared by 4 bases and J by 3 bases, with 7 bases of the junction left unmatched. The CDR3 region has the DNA TGCGCCAGCAGCCCCGGGACTAGCGAGTACTACGAGCAGTACTTC. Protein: CASSPGTSEYYEQYF.

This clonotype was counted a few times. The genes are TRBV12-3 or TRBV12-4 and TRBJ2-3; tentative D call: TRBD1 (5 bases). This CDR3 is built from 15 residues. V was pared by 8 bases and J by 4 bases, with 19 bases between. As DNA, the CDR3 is TGTGCCAGCTCACCTTTAGGGGTACTTGCAGATACGCAGTATTTT. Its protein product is CASSPLGVLADTQYF.

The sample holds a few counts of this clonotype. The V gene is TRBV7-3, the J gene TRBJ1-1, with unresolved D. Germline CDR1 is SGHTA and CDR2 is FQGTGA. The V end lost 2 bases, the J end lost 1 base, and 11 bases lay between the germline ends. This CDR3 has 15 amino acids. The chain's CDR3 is CASSLQGPTNTEAFF. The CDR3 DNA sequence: TGTGCCAGCAGCTTACAAGGACCGACGAACACTGAAGCTTTCTTT. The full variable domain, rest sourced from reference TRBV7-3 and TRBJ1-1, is GAGVSQTPSNKVTEKGKYVELRCDPISGHTALYWYRQSLGQGPEFLIYFQGTGAADDSGLPNDRFFAVRPEGSVSTLKIQRTERGDSAVYLCASSLQGPTNTEAFFGQGTRLTVV.

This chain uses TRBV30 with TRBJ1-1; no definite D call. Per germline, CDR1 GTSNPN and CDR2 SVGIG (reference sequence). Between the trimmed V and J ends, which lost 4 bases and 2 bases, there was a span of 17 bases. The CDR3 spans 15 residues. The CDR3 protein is CAWKGAGGFNTEAFF. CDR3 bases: TGTGCCTGGAAAGGAGCTGGAGGGTTTAACACTGAAGCTTTCTTT.

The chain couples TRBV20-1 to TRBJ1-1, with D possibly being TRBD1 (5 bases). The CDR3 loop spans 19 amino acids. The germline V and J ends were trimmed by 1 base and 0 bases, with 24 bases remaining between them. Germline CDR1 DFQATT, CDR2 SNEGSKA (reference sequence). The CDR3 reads CSARGPGGQGEGMNTEAFF. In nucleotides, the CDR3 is TGCAGTGCTAGAGGGCCCGGCGGGCAGGGAGAGGGGATGAACACTGAAGCTTTCTTT.

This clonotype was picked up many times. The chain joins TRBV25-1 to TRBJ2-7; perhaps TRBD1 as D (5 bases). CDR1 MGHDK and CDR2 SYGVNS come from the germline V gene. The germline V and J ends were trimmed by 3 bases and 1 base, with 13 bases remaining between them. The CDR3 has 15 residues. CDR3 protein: CASSDQGEVSYEQYF. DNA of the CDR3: TGTGCCAGCAGTGATCAGGGCGAGGTATCCTACGAGCAGTACTTC.

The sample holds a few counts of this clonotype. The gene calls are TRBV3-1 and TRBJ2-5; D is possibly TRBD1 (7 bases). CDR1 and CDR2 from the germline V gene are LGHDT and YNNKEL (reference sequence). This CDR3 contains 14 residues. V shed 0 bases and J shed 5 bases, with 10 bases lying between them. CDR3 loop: CASSQEAGGETQYF. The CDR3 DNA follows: TGTGCCAGCAGCCAAGAGGCAGGGGGGGAGACCCAGTACTTC.

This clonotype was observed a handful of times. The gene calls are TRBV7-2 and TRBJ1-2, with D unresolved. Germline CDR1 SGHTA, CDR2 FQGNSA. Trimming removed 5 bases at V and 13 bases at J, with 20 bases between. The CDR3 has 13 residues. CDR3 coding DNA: TGTGCCAGCAGCCTATATACGTCTGAGGTGCTCACCTTC. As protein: CASSLYTSEVLTF.

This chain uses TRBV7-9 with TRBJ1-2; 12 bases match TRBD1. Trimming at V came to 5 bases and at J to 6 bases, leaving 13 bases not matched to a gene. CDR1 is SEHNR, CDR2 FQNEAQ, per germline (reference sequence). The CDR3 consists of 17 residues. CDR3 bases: TGTGCCAGCAGCACGCCCGGGACAGGGGGCGCAGCCAATGGCTACACCTTC. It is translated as CASSTPGTGGAANGYTF.

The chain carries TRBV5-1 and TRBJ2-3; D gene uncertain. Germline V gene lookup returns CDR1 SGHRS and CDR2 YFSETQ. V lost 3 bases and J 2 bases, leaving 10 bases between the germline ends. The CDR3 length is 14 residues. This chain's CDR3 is CASSSRLDTDTQYF. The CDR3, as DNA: TGCGCCAGCAGCTCCCGGCTTGACACAGATACGCAGTATTTT.